The clone carrying this T cell receptor beta chain was counted only a few times. Its cognate antigen is unknown. This entry is derived from a study of T cells after yellow fever vaccination. Overall study findings and caveats: Reappearance after the booster was observed for most primary-vaccination clones (around 95% CD4, approximately 90% CD8). FACS-sorted repertoires could contain abundant clonotypes contaminating from the bulk population.

Germline loops: CDR1 SGHVS, CDR2 FQNEAQ. This CDR3 contains 14 residues. V shed 1 base and J 8 bases; nucleotides not matched to a gene: 6. TCRdb re-called the 5' RACE reads through MiXCR, storing one row per CDR3 protein. This sample has 200,000 to 300,000 distinct CDR3 sequences; around 3.5% occur once, and the top ten carry under 20%. The sequenced sample was PBMCs, obtained 15 days after the yellow fever booster vaccination. The V gene is TRBV7-8, the J gene TRBJ2-3; 7 bases are a match to TRBD2. The sequence derives from a man younger than 30 who received the YFV17D yellow fever vaccine. The CDR3 DNA is TGTGCCAGCAGCTTAGGGGAGGGTAGTGGTACGCAGTATTTT. It specifies CASSLGEGSGTQYF.